In its sample, the clone carrying this TCR beta chain was seen many times. Its antigen remains unidentified. The data were obtained in a study of T cells in Graves' hyperthyroidism and ophthalmopathy. Regarding the study as a whole: Peripheral blood also featured most of the thyroid clonotypes expanded above 0.001.

Researchers took RNA transcripts and amplified the TCR beta CDR3 regions from them. The TCR CDR3 was amplified in a first-round RT-PCR using the HTBI primer set. TCRdb processed the multiplex PCR reads anew with MiXCR; each CDR3 protein has one entry. This repertoire shows 460,000 or so distinct CDR3 sequences, about 15% found once; its top ten account for less than 20%. The CDR3 runs 14 residues. From germline, CDR1 is PRHDT and CDR2 FYEKMQ (reference sequence). V trimming: 7 bases; J trimming: 4 bases; junction bases outside the gene matches: 6. The sequence derives from a woman aged 18 to 35 with Graves' hyperthyroidism. V is TRBV13 and J is TRBJ2-1, with 8 bases fitting TRBD2. The sequenced material came from blood. CDR3 amino acids: CASKGAGVYNEQFF. The CDR3 coding sequence is TGTGCCAGCAAGGGAGCGGGAGTATACAATGAGCAGTTCTTC.